These 14 T cell receptor beta chains were sequenced from one sample in a study of T cell responses to AZD1222 COVID-19 vaccine. Sequenced by immunoSEQ multiplex PCR; TCRdb stores in-frame clones only, minus some. The sample holds about 86,000 clones, approximately 89% seen once. Source: peripheral blood, taken on day 0 of AZD1222 vaccination. The receptor source for this set is an adult in good health.

The CDR3 nucleotides are TGTGCCTGGAGGAGCCTTCTGGGGCGCTATGGCTACACCTTC. Its translation: CAWRSLLGRYGYTF. The chain has TRBV30 and TRBJ1-2; maybe TRBD1 (5 bases). CDR3 length equals 14 residues. Germline-derived CDR1 and CDR2 are GTSNPN and SVGIG (reference sequence). The V and J ends lost 3 bases and 4 bases respectively, with 15 bases between them.

This clone has a single count. V is TRBV4-3 and J is TRBJ2-7; tentatively, D is TRBD1 (6 bases). CDR1 is LGHNA, CDR2 YSLEER, per germline. The V end was cut by 0 bases, the J end by 4 bases, with 10 bases between. CDR3 length equals 14 residues. The CDR3 nucleotides read TGCGCCAGCAGCCAAGATCGGGGACAATACGAGCAGTACTTC. Translating gives CASSQDRGQYEQYF.

As regards this clone: One junction end disagrees with the germline gene, perhaps due to a read error. The J gene is TRBJ2-3, the V gene TRBV11-2; 11 bases match TRBD2. CDR1 is SGHAT, CDR2 FQNNGV, per germline. The CDR3 totals 16 residues. CDR3 loop: CASSLDLAGGTNTQYF. The CDR3 DNA reads as TGTGCCAGCAGCTTAGACCTAGCGGGGGGCACAAATACGCAGTATTTT.

The chain combines TRBV5-6 with TRBJ1-5; perhaps TRBD1 as D (5 bases). The germline gives CDR1 SGHDT, CDR2 YYEEEE. This CDR3 is 13 amino acids long. The V gene lost 4 bases and the J gene lost 5 bases, with 10 bases spanning the gap. The CDR3 spells CASSIGTDQPQHF. Written as DNA, the CDR3 is TGTGCCAGCAGCATTGGGACCGATCAGCCCCAGCATTTT.

The chain uses TRBV2 and TRBJ2-7; tentatively, D is TRBD2 (6 bases). The CDR3 loop spans 18 amino acids. Germline CDR1 and CDR2: SNHLY and FYNNEI. Between the trimmed V and J ends, which lost 6 bases and 0 bases, there was a span of 24 bases. CDR3 loop: CASSQAGGYAGYSYEQYF. For the CDR3, the DNA is TGTGCCAGCAGCCAGGCTGGGGGGTATGCAGGGTACTCCTACGAGCAGTACTTC. Supplemented by reference TRBV2 and TRBJ2-7, the full variable domain reads EPEVTQTPSHQVTQMGQEVILRCVPISNHLYFYWYRQILGQKVEFLVSFYNNEISEKSEIFDDQFSVERPDGSNFTLKIRSTKLEDSAMYFCASSQAGGYAGYSYEQYFGPGTRLTVT.

The chain is built from TRBV24-1 and TRBJ2-2; TRBD1 matches 12 bases. Germline CDR1 reads KGHDR; CDR2 reads SFDVKD. The CDR3 loop spans 14 amino acids. The V and J ends lost 8 bases and 8 bases, in that order; junction bases with no gene match: 5. In DNA, the CDR3 is TGTGCCACCAAGGGACAGGGGGCATCGGGGGAGCTGTTTTTT. Its protein is CATKGQGASGELFF.

CDR3 in DNA: TGTGCCAGCAGCATGGCCACCCAGGGCACCGGGGAGCTGTTTTTT. Protein sequence: CASSMATQGTGELFF. This chain connects TRBV7-9 to TRBJ2-2; D perhaps matches TRBD1 (5 bases). This CDR3 is 15 amino acids long. Germline V gene lookup returns CDR1 SEHNR and CDR2 FQNEAQ (reference sequence). Trimming left V 5 bases short and J 4 bases short, with 14 bases between. The full variable domain, with the rest looked up from reference TRBV7-9 and TRBJ2-2, is DTGVSQNPRHKITKRGQNVTFRCDPISEHNRLYWYRQTLGQGPEFLTYFQNEAQLEKSRLLSDRFSAERPKGSFSTLEIQRTEQGDSAMYLCASSMATQGTGELFFGEGSRLTVL.

Written as DNA, the CDR3 is TGCGCCAGCAGTGAGTCCGGACCAGGCACTGAAGCTTTCTTT. This codes for CASSESGPGTEAFF. V usage is TRBV10-1 and J usage is TRBJ1-1, with D unresolved. The germline V and J ends were trimmed by 0 bases and 4 bases, with 9 bases remaining between them. In germline, CDR1 is WNHNN, CDR2 SYGVQD (reference sequence). The length of the CDR3 is 14 residues.

As DNA, the CDR3 is TGTGCCACCAGTGCAGGGGCGAACACCGGGGAGCTGTTTTTT. The encoded protein is CATSAGANTGELFF. The rearrangement links TRBV24-1 to TRBJ2-2; a weak D match, TRBD1 (6 bases). Trimming removed 5 bases at V and 0 bases at J, with 6 bases between. The CDR3 has 14 residues. The germline V gene has CDR1 KGHDR and CDR2 SFDVKD.

The chain uses TRBV5-4 and TRBJ1-6; 9 nucleotides align to TRBD1. The CDR3 extends over 15 amino acids. Germline V gene sequence: CDR1 SGHNT, CDR2 YYREEE (reference sequence). V lost 4 bases and J lost 6; bases outside the gene matches: 5. CDR3 amino acids: CASSLYRGRNSPLHF. The CDR3, as DNA: TGTGCCAGCAGCCTTTACAGGGGGCGTAATTCACCCCTCCACTTT.

Comments on this clone: The junction shows a germline mismatch at one end, possibly a read error. The chain joins TRBV4-3 to TRBJ2-5, with TRBD2 matching over 14 bases. Germline values: CDR1 LGHNA, CDR2 YSLEER. The CDR3 is made up of 17 amino acids. The CDR3 reads CARSRQTSGGATETQYF. The CDR3 DNA reads TGCGCCCGCAGCCGACAGACTAGCGGGGGGGCAACAGAGACCCAGTACTTC.

The rearrangement uses TRBV27 and TRBJ1-2, with D perhaps matching TRBD1 (6 bases). Germline CDR1 is MNHEY and CDR2 is SMNVEV (reference sequence). The germline V and J ends were trimmed by 4 bases and 4 bases, with 13 bases remaining between them. The CDR3 has 14 residues. CDR3 sequence: CASSSQGGSYGYTF. DNA of the CDR3: TGTGCCAGCAGTTCACAGGGAGGGTCCTATGGCTACACCTTC.

The chain links TRBV14 to TRBJ1-6; 7 nucleotides match TRBD1. V was pared by 6 bases and J by 10 bases, with 9 bases of the junction left unmatched. The CDR3 spans 14 residues. CDR1 is SGHDN, CDR2 FVKESK, per germline. This CDR3 reads CASSLLGGRSPLHF. In DNA form, the CDR3 reads TGTGCCAGCAGTCTGTTAGGGGGCAGATCACCCCTCCACTTT.

This clone was recorded once. This chain connects TRBV6-6 to TRBJ2-4, with a tentative D call TRBD1 (6 bases). Germline V gene lookup returns CDR1 MNHNY and CDR2 SVGAGI (reference sequence). Trimming removed 1 base from V and 0 bases from J, with 10 bases in between. The CDR3 has 16 amino acids. As DNA, the CDR3 is TGTGCCAGCAGTTACTTCGCAGGGGTAGCCAAAAACATTCAGTACTTC. Translation: CASSYFAGVAKNIQYF.